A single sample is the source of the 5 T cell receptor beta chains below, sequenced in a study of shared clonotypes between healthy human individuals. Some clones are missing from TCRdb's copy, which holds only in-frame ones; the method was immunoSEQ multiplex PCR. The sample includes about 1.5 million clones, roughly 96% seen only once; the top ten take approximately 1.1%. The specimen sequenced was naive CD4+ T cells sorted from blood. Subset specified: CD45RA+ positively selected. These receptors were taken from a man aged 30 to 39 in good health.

CDR3 bases: TGTGCCAGTAGTAGGGGACAGAACAATGAGCAGTTCTTC. It yields the protein CASSRGQNNEQFF. V gene TRBV19 combines with J gene TRBJ2-1, with 7 nucleotides matching TRBD1. The J segment lost 5 bases and the V segment lost 4 bases, leaving 2 bases of the junction unmatched. The CDR3 extends over 13 amino acids. Germline V lookup: CDR1 LNHDA, CDR2 SQIVND (reference sequence).

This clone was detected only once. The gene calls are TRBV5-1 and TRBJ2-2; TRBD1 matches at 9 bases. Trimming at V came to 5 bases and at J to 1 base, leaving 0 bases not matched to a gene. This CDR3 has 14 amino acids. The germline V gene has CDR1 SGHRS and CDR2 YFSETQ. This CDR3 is CASRDRGNTGELFF. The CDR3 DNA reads TGCGCCAGCAGGGACAGGGGGAACACCGGGGAGCTGTTTTTT.

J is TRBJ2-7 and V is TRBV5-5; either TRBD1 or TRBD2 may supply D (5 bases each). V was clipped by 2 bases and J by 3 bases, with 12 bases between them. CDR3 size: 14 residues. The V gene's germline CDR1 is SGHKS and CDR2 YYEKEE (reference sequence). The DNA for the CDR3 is TGTGCCAGCAGCTTTAGAGGGGCGAACTACGAGCAGTACTTC. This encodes CASSFRGANYEQYF. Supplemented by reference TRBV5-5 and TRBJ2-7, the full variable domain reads DAGVTQSPTHLIKTRGQQVTLRCSPISGHKSVSWYQQVLGQGPQFIFQYYEKEERGRGNFPDRFSARQFPNYSSELNVNALLLGDSALYLCASSFRGANYEQYFGPGTRLTVT.

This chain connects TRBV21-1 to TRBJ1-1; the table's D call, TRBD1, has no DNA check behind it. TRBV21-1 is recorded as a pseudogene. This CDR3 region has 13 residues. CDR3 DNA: TGTGCCAGCAGCAACCCCCAGGTTTATGTCGCTTTCTTT. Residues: CASSNPQVYVAFF.

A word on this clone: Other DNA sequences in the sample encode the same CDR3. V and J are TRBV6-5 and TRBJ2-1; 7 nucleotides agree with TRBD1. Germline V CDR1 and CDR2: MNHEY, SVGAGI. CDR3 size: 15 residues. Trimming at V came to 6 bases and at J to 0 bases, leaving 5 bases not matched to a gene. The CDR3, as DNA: TGTGCCAGCAGCCTGGGACAGAGCTCCTACAATGAGCAGTTCTTC. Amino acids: CASSLGQSSYNEQFF.